This T cell receptor beta chain is from a study of blood T cell repertoires in COVID-19. The data were produced by immunoSEQ multiplex PCR, yet TCRdb's version contains in-frame clones alone and is incomplete. The table includes roughly 230,000 clones, roughly 80% detected once. This clone has only a few counts. This CDR3 contains 13 residues. Germline CDR1 reads MDHEN; CDR2 reads SYDVKM. V lost 4 bases and J 4 bases, leaving 10 bases between the germline ends. Sequencing input: peripheral blood. The clonotype originates from a woman older than 75 with acute or convalescent COVID-19. The genes are TRBV28 and TRBJ1-2; D may be TRBD1 (6 bases). For the CDR3, the DNA is TGTGCCAGCAGTTCGGGACAAACCTATGGCTACACCTTC. Encoded protein: CASSSGQTYGYTF.